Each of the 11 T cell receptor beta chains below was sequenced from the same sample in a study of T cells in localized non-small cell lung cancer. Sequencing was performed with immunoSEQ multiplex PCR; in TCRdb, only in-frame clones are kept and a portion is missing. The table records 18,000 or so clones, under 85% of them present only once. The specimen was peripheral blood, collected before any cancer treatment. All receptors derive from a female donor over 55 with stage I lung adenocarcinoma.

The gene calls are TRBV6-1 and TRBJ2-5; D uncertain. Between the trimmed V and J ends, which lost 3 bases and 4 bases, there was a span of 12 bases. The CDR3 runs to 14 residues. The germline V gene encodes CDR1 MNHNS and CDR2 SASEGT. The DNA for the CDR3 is TGTGCCAGCAGTGAGAGGACGGCTCCAGAGACCCAGTACTTC. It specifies CASSERTAPETQYF.

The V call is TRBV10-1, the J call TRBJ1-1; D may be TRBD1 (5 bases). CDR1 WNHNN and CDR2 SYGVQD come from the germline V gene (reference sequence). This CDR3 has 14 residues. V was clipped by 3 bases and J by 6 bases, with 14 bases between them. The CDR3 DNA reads TGCGCCAGCAGTGAAGACCGGGACCTACCTGAAGCTTTCTTT. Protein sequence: CASSEDRDLPEAFF.

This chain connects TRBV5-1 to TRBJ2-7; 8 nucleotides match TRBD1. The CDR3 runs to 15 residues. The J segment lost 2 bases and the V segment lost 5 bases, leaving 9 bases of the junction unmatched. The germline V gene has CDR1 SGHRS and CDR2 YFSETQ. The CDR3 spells CASRTTGTGTYEQYF. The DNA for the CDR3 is TGCGCCAGCAGAACCACCGGGACAGGAACCTACGAGCAGTACTTC.

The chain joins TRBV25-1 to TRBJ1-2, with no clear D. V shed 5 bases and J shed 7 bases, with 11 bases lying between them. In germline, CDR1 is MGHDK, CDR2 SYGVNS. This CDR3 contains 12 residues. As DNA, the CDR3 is TGTGCCAGCAGTTCAACCACTTCTGGCTACACCTTC. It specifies CASSSTTSGYTF.

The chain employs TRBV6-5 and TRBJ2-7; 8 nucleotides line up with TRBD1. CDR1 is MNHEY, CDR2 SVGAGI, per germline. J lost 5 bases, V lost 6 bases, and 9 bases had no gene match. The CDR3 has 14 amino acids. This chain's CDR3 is CASRFSGGKDEQYF. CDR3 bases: TGTGCCAGCAGATTCTCAGGGGGCAAGGACGAGCAGTACTTC.

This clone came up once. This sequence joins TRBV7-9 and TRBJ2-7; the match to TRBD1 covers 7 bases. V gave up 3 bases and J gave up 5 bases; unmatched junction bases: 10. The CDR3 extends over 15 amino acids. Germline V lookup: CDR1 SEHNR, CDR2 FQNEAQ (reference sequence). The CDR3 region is CASSFLRGQAHEQYF. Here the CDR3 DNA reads TGTGCCAGCAGCTTTTTAAGAGGACAGGCTCACGAGCAGTACTTC.

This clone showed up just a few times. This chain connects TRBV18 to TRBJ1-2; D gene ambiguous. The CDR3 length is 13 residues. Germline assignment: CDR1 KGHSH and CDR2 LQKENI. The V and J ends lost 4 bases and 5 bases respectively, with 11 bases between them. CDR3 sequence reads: CASSQGAPYGYTF. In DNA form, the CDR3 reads TGTGCCAGCTCACAAGGAGCCCCTTATGGCTACACCTTC.

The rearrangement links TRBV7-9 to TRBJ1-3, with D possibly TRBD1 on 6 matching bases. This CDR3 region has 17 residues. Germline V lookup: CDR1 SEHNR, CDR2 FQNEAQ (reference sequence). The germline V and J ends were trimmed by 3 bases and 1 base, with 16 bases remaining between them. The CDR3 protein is CASSFLRDTKSGNTIYF. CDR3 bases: TGTGCCAGCAGCTTCCTCCGGGACACGAAATCTGGAAACACCATATATTTT.

The chain's CDR3 is CASRFTATEAFF. The CDR3, as DNA: TGTGCCAGCAGATTTACAGCCACTGAAGCTTTCTTT. This chain connects TRBV6-6 to TRBJ1-1; the D is unclear. The CDR3 consists of 12 residues. V lost 6 bases and J lost 4, with 9 bases in between. The germline CDR1 and CDR2 sequences are MNHNY and SVGAGI (reference sequence).

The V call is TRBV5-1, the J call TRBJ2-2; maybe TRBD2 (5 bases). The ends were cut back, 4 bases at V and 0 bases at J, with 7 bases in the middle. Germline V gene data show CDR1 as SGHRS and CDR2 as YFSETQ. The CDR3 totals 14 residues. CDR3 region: CASSPGTNTGELFF. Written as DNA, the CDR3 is TGCGCCAGCAGCCCGGGGACGAACACCGGGGAGCTGTTTTTT.

The CDR3, as DNA: TGTGCCAGCAGTTCGGGACAGGGCTGGCAGCCCCAGCATTTT. It is translated as CASSSGQGWQPQHF. This rearrangement joins TRBV28 to TRBJ1-5; 9 nucleotides line up with TRBD1. J was trimmed by 7 bases and V by 4 bases; bases with no gene match: 5. CDR1 is MDHEN and CDR2 is SYDVKM in the germline V gene. The CDR3 sequence is 14 residues long.